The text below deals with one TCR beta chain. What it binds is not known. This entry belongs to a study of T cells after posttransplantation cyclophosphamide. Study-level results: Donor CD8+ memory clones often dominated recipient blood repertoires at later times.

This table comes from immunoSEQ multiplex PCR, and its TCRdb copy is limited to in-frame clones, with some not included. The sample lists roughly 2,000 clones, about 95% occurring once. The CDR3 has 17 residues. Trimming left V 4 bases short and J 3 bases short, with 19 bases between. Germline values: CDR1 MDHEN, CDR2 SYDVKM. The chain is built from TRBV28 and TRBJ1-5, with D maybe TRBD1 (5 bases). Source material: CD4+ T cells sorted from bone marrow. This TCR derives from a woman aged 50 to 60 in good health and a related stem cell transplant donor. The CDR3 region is CASSSPVGDLLNQPQHF. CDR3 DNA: TGTGCCAGCAGTTCGCCGGTAGGGGATTTGCTCAATCAGCCCCAGCATTTT.